Described below is a single T cell receptor (beta chain) sequence and its context. In the original analysis: By means of reference gene primer amplification, nucleated cell counts were estimated. Data came from immunoSEQ multiplex PCR; TCRdb stores just in-frame clones and leaves some out. The DNA gave D and trimming, while V, J and clone size come from that table. The sample lists roughly 300,000 clones, approximately 85% seen once, with more than 6% in the top ten. The sample belongs to a study of blood T cell repertoires in COVID-19. Study summary: Spain, Italy and the United States supplied samples that represented acute and convalescent COVID-19. The cDNA or gDNA used as material had been derived from T cells, B-cell-depleted T cells, or PBMCs.

This TCR came from a human donor in a cohort sampled during active COVID-19. The specimen sequenced was peripheral blood.

Here the CDR3 DNA reads TGTGCCAGCAGCTTAAAGGGAGGGCCCCAGCATTTT. Its translation is CASSLKGGPQHF. The chain joins TRBV11-1 to TRBJ1-5; D is unclear. V shed 2 bases and J shed 9 bases, with 8 bases lying between them. The CDR3 spans 12 residues. Germline CDR1 is SGHAT and CDR2 is FQDESV (reference sequence).